The clone carrying this T cell receptor beta chain was recorded a few times. This specimen comes from a study of response to subunit inactivated influenza vaccine. V was pared by 6 bases and J by 4 bases, with 6 bases of the junction left unmatched. The CDR3 is 17 residues long. Each CDR3 protein gets one entry after TCRdb re-called the RT-PCR reads with MiXCR. The sample carries just under 550,000 distinct CDR3 sequences, 20% to 25% recorded once. These data were also reused for a study on T cells expressing NK-cell markers. Turning to that study: The cDNA for TCR beta came from 5'RACE template switching with UMIs.

The source was CD4+ T cells sorted from PBMCs, collected about 13 days after vaccination. This TCR derives from a man between 45 and 60 years old who received an inactivated influenza vaccine. The chain couples TRBV12-3 or TRBV12-4 to TRBJ2-2; 15 bases are shared with TRBD2. CDR3 nucleotides: TGTGCCAGCAGCCTCGGACTAGCGGGGGGGCCCACCGGGGAGCTGTTTTTT. This translates into CASSLGLAGGPTGELFF.